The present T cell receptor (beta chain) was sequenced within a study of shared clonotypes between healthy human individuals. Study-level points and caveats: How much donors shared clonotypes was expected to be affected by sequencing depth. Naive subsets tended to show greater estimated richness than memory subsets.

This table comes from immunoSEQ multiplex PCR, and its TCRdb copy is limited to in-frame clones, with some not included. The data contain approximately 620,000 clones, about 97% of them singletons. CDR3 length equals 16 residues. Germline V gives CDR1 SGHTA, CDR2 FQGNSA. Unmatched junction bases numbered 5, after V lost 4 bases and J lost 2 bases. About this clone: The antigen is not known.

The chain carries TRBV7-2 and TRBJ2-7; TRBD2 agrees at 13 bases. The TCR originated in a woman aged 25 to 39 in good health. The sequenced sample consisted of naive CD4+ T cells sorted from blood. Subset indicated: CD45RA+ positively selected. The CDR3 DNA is TGTGCCAGCAGCTCACAACTAGCGGGAGGGCCCTACGAGCAGTACTTC. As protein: CASSSQLAGGPYEQYF.